The clone carrying this TCR beta chain was observed a few times. These data come from a study of blood T cell repertoires in COVID-19. How the authors handled the data: Reference gene primer amplification yielded estimated nucleated cell counts. TCRdb keeps only in-frame clones here, not all; method: immunoSEQ multiplex PCR. That table gives V, J and clone size, and the DNA gave D and trimming. The sample carries roughly 110,000 clones, approximately 80% recorded once. The receptor comes from a woman aged 55-70 years with acute or convalescent COVID-19. Sequences were obtained from peripheral blood.

CDR3 DNA sequence: TGTGCCAGCAGTTTTGTGACAGGGATTACGGCTGAAGCTTTCTTT. Translated: CASSFVTGITAEAFF. The chain couples TRBV27 to TRBJ1-1; TRBD1 agrees at 7 bases. This CDR3 spans 15 amino acids. CDR1 MNHEY and CDR2 SMNVEV come from the germline V gene (reference sequence). The V segment lost 3 bases and the J segment 6 bases; nucleotides outside the gene matches: 10.